This TCR beta chain was obtained from a study of blood T cells in healthy people across ages. A word on this clonotype: Antigen unknown.

Each donor's blood draw was around 10 milliliters of peripheral blood. Each sample used at least 6 million PBMCs. The CDR3 sequence is 15 residues long. The germline V and J ends were trimmed by 2 bases and 0 bases, with 5 bases remaining between them. Germline-derived CDR1 and CDR2 are MNHEY and SVGEGT. Combining a sample-barcoded 5' primer with a J-beta primer mix, a second PCR ran for roughly 7 to 12 cycles. TCRdb itself ran the 5' RACE reads through MiXCR, one entry per CDR3 protein. Of 350,000 to 450,000 distinct CDR3 sequences in the sample, approximately 51% were seen once. General study points: Naive CD4+ cell counts and diversity both ran higher in long-lived than in aged donors. Without sorted subsets, naive and antigen-experienced compartments could not be conclusively compared.

The sequence came from a man aged 60-69 years in good health. The sequencing input was blood. The chain joins TRBV6-2 or TRBV6-3 to TRBJ2-6; D is unclear. As DNA, the CDR3 is TGTGCCAGCAGTTACGATCACTCTGGGGCCAACGTCCTGACTTTC. It translates to CASSYDHSGANVLTF.